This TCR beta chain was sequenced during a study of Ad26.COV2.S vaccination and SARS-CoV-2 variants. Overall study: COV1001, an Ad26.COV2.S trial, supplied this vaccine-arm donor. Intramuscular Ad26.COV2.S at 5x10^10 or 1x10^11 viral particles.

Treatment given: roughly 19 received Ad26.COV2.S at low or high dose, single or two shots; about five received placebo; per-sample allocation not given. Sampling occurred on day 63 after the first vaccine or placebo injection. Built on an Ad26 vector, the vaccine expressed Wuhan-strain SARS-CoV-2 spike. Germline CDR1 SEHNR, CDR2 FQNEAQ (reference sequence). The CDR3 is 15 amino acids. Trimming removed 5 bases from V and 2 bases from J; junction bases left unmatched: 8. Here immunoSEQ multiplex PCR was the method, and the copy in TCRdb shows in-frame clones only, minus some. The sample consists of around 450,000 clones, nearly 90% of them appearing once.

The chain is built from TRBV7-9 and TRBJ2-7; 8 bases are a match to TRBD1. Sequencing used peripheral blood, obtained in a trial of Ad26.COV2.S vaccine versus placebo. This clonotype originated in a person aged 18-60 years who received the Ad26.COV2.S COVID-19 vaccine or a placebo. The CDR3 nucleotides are TGTGCCAGCAGCCTTCAGGGGGCCTTCGCCTACGAGCAGTACTTC. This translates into CASSLQGAFAYEQYF.